The 28 T cell receptor beta chains in this list originate from one sample, sequenced in a study of T cell responses to AZD1222 COVID-19 vaccine. Here immunoSEQ multiplex PCR was the method, and the copy in TCRdb shows in-frame clones only, minus some. The table has roughly 190,000 clones, 85% to 95% seen once; the top ten hold about 4%. This specimen was peripheral blood, taken on day 0 of AZD1222 vaccination. The source is an adult in good health.

The chain carries TRBV7-9 and TRBJ1-5; TRBD1 might be the D (6 bases). CDR1 is SEHNR, CDR2 FQNEAQ, per germline (reference sequence). This CDR3 spans 13 amino acids. The germline V and J ends were trimmed by 2 bases and 6 bases, with 8 bases remaining between them. The CDR3 region has the DNA TGTGCCAGCAGCTTATGGGGGCCTCAGCCCCAGCATTTT. The encoded protein is CASSLWGPQPQHF. Filled out from reference TRBV7-9 and TRBJ1-5, the complete variable domain reads DTGVSQNPRHKITKRGQNVTFRCDPISEHNRLYWYRQTLGQGPEFLTYFQNEAQLEKSRLLSDRFSAERPKGSFSTLEIQRTEQGDSAMYLCASSLWGPQPQHFGDGTRLSIL.

The V call is TRBV6-1, the J call TRBJ1-2; D might be TRBD1 (6 bases). The CDR3 contains 18 residues. Deletions cut 4 bases from V and 4 bases from J, with 25 bases between. Germline CDR1 and CDR2: MNHNS and SASEGT. CDR3 sequence reads: CASSASRALKGGFYGYTF. CDR3 DNA sequence: TGTGCCAGCAGTGCCTCCCGGGCCCTCAAGGGGGGTTTCTATGGCTACACCTTC.

The chain recombines TRBV6-1 with TRBJ1-1; D gene uncertain. CDR1 and CDR2 from the germline V gene are MNHNS and SASEGT. The CDR3 spans 14 residues. Trimming left V 3 bases short and J 0 bases short, with 8 bases between. CDR3 DNA sequence: TGTGCCAGCAGTGATCAGGTCTTGAACACTGAAGCTTTCTTT. It encodes CASSDQVLNTEAFF.

This chain's CDR3 is CAITDGRNNEQFF. CDR3 sequence (DNA): TGTGCCATCACGGACGGGAGAAACAATGAGCAGTTCTTC. The chain uses TRBV6-5 and TRBJ2-1; the D gene is possibly TRBD2 (6 bases). CDR3 size: 13 residues. Germline CDR1 is MNHEY and CDR2 is SVGAGI. V lost 10 bases, J lost 5 bases, and 15 bases lay in between.

The genes are TRBV4-2 and TRBJ1-6; D remains unclear. CDR1 is LGHNA and CDR2 is YNFKEQ in the germline V gene. Between the trimmed V and J ends, which lost 1 base and 8 bases, there was a span of 15 bases. The CDR3 is 16 residues long. This chain's CDR3 is CASSQGATEFYSPLHF. CDR3 DNA: TGTGCCAGCAGCCAAGGAGCGACCGAATTCTATTCACCCCTCCACTTT.

V usage is TRBV10-3 and J usage is TRBJ2-2, with D hard to call. Trimming removed 8 bases at V and 3 bases at J, with 4 bases between. Germline V lookup: CDR1 ENHRY, CDR2 SYGVKD. The CDR3 is 11 amino acids. CDR3 coding DNA: TGTGCCATCCAAGACACCGGGGAGCTGTTTTTT. Residues: CAIQDTGELFF.

The chain has TRBV10-2 and TRBJ1-2; 8 nucleotides agree with TRBD1. The V segment lost 5 bases and the J segment 7 bases; nucleotides outside the gene matches: 9. Looked up from germline, CDR1 is WSHSY and CDR2 is SAAADI. The CDR3 contains 14 residues. CDR3 protein: CASSSGQGWGGYTF. The DNA of the CDR3 is TGCGCCAGCAGTTCCGGACAGGGATGGGGTGGCTACACCTTC.

This clone came up once. The rearrangement links TRBV7-9 to TRBJ1-1, with a weak D call TRBD1 (5 bases). The germline gives CDR1 SEHNR, CDR2 FQNEAQ (reference sequence). V was trimmed by 5 bases and J by 7 bases, leaving 14 bases between them. The CDR3 is 13 amino acids. This chain's CDR3 is CASSPGLPLEAFF. DNA of the CDR3: TGTGCCAGCAGCCCGGGGCTCCCGCTTGAAGCTTTCTTT.

The V call is TRBV13, the J call TRBJ2-7, with 8 bases fitting TRBD2. The CDR3 loop spans 17 amino acids. V was clipped by 1 base and J by 0 bases; unmatched bases: 8. Germline-derived CDR1 and CDR2 are PRHDT and FYEKMQ (reference sequence). The CDR3 spells CASSLVVGGGFSYEQYF. In DNA, the CDR3 is TGTGCCAGCAGCTTAGTGGTGGGCGGGGGGTTCTCCTACGAGCAGTACTTC.

This clone appeared a few times. At one of its ends the junction is not consistent with the germline gene, which may arise from a read error. This sequence joins TRBV6-5 and TRBJ1-1, with D possibly being TRBD1 (5 bases). The CDR3 contains 11 residues. Germline lookup yields CDR1 MNHEY and CDR2 SVGAGI. The DNA of the CDR3 is TGTGCCGCCAAGGGGAACACTGAGGCTTTCTTT. This gives the protein CAAKGNTEAFF.

The rearrangement links TRBV7-9 to TRBJ2-4; D gene unclear. Trimming left V 5 bases short and J 8 bases short, with 10 bases between. CDR3 size: 12 residues. From germline, CDR1 is SEHNR and CDR2 FQNEAQ (reference sequence). The CDR3 sequence: CASSRVGYIQYF. In DNA, the CDR3 is TGTGCCAGCAGCCGAGTGGGGTACATTCAGTACTTC.

The chain links TRBV20-1 to TRBJ1-1; TRBD1 matches at 7 bases. The CDR3 is 15 residues long. Germline assignment: CDR1 DFQATT and CDR2 SNEGSKA (reference sequence). Trimming removed 3 bases from V and 1 base from J; junction bases left unmatched: 8. This chain's CDR3 is CSASEWTGKNTEAFF. In DNA, the CDR3 is TGCAGTGCTAGTGAGTGGACAGGAAAGAACACTGAAGCTTTCTTT.

The chain has TRBV6-1 and TRBJ1-6, with 7 bases that match TRBD1. Looked up from germline, CDR1 is MNHNS and CDR2 is SASEGT. The V gene end was trimmed by 3 bases and the J gene end by 8 bases; junction bases not matched to a gene: 7. This CDR3 region has 15 residues. This CDR3 is CASSDLAGGDSPLHF. CDR3 sequence (DNA): TGTGCCAGCAGTGATTTGGCAGGGGGAGATTCACCCCTCCACTTT.

V and J are TRBV19 and TRBJ1-2; D is uncertain. CDR3 length equals 15 residues. The V end lost 4 bases, the J end lost 8 bases, and 20 bases lay between the germline ends. Germline V CDR1 and CDR2: LNHDA, SQIVND (reference sequence). The CDR3 DNA sequence: TGTGCCAGTAGTAATTTCCCGGACGGTTACGGAGGCTACACCTTC. It codes for CASSNFPDGYGGYTF.

The chain has TRBV28 and TRBJ1-1; the D gene is possibly TRBD1 (5 bases). The germline gives CDR1 MDHEN, CDR2 SYDVKM. V lost 4 bases to trimming and J lost 7 bases, with 7 bases between them. This CDR3 has 11 residues. In DNA, the CDR3 is TGTGCCAGCAGTTGGGGCATTGAAGCTTTCTTT. It yields the protein CASSWGIEAFF.

On this clone: The sample carries other DNA sequences with the same CDR3. This chain connects TRBV5-4 to TRBJ2-5; 10 positions match TRBD1. The CDR3 contains 15 residues. Looked up from germline, CDR1 is SGHNT and CDR2 is YYREEE (reference sequence). J lost 5 bases, V lost 0 bases, and 4 bases had no gene match. CDR3 DNA: TGTGCCAGCAGCTTGGGACAGGGGGCCTGGGAGACCCAGTACTTC. Its protein product is CASSLGQGAWETQYF.

V gene TRBV27 combines with J gene TRBJ1-5; possibly TRBD1 for D (5 bases). From germline, CDR1 is MNHEY and CDR2 SMNVEV (reference sequence). The CDR3 sequence is 18 residues long. Trimming stripped 5 bases from V and 0 bases from J, with 20 bases between. CDR3 nucleotide sequence: TGTGCCAGCAGTCTCCGCGGGTCCGGGGGATATAGCAATCAGCCCCAGCATTTT. Encoded protein: CASSLRGSGGYSNQPQHF.

The chain is built from TRBV2 and TRBJ1-6; D might be TRBD1 (5 bases). V was shortened by 9 bases and J by 7 bases, with 19 bases between the two germline ends. CDR1 and CDR2 (germline): SNHLY, FYNNEI. This CDR3 has 15 amino acids. The CDR3: CASLGGPTDNSPLHF. The CDR3 nucleotides are TGTGCCAGTTTGGGGGGACCAACCGACAATTCACCCCTCCACTTT.

The rearrangement uses TRBV12-3 or TRBV12-4 and TRBJ2-7, with D possibly matching TRBD2 (5 bases). V was trimmed by 1 base and J by 12 bases, leaving 16 bases between them. The CDR3 consists of 13 residues. The CDR3 DNA follows: TGTGCCAGCAGTTTAGTTCCGGGCCTCGCGGGGTACTTC. It encodes CASSLVPGLAGYF.

The chain has TRBV5-1 and TRBJ2-5, with 7 bases that match TRBD2. In germline, CDR1 is SGHRS, CDR2 YFSETQ. The CDR3 spans 15 residues. The trim removed 1 base at V and 4 bases at J, leaving 7 bases unmatched. CDR3 loop: CASSLYASGAETQYF. For the CDR3, the DNA is TGCGCCAGCAGCTTGTATGCCAGCGGGGCAGAGACCCAGTACTTC.

V and J are TRBV27 and TRBJ1-2; possible D gene TRBD1, 5 bases. CDR3 length: 15 amino acids. Germline V CDR1 and CDR2: MNHEY, SMNVEV (reference sequence). V was clipped by 6 bases and J by 7 bases, with 21 bases between them. The CDR3 DNA reads TGTGCCAGCAGGGGTGGGGAGGGGAATCGCTTTGGCTACACCTTC. This codes for CASRGGEGNRFGYTF.

The gene calls are TRBV6-5 and TRBJ2-7, with D unresolved. The CDR3 covers 12 residues. Germline V gene lookup returns CDR1 MNHEY and CDR2 SVGAGI. V was shortened by 6 bases and J by 3 bases, with 9 bases between the two germline ends. CDR3 protein: CASRVGNYEQYF. The CDR3 DNA is TGTGCCAGCAGGGTCGGTAACTACGAGCAGTACTTC.

The V gene is TRBV5-1, the J gene TRBJ2-1; TRBD1 might be the D (5 bases). CDR1 SGHRS and CDR2 YFSETQ come from the germline V gene. This CDR3 is 14 amino acids long. V dropped 2 bases and J dropped 6 bases, with 12 bases sitting between them. CDR3 sequence reads: CASSFYAGPNEQFF. The CDR3 coding sequence is TGCGCCAGCAGCTTTTATGCAGGGCCCAATGAGCAGTTCTTC.

A single count supports this clone. The chain is built from TRBV14 and TRBJ2-1; no clear D gene. Trimming took off 0 bases at V and 8 bases at J, with 8 bases between the two ends. The CDR3 extends over 13 amino acids. CDR1 and CDR2 (germline): SGHDN, FVKESK. In DNA form, the CDR3 reads TGTGCCAGCAGCCAAGACCCTCCCCATGAGCAGTTCTTC. Its translation: CASSQDPPHEQFF.

The chain links TRBV27 to TRBJ2-1; 7 bases agree with TRBD1. There are 14 residues in the CDR3. V gave up 3 bases and J gave up 5 bases; unmatched junction bases: 4. Germline lookup yields CDR1 MNHEY and CDR2 SMNVEV (reference sequence). This chain's CDR3 is CASSFQGEDNEQFF. For the CDR3, the DNA is TGTGCCAGCAGTTTCCAGGGGGAAGACAATGAGCAGTTCTTC.

A single count supports this clone. The CDR3 nucleotides read TGTGCCGGCTCCAGGGGGAACACTGAAGCTTTCTTT. It encodes CAGSRGNTEAFF. The V and J genes are TRBV6-5 and TRBJ1-1; tentatively, D is TRBD1 (6 bases). CDR1 and CDR2 from the germline V gene are MNHEY and SVGAGI. CDR3 size: 12 residues. V dropped 11 bases and J dropped 1 base, with 11 bases sitting between them.

The chain carries TRBV27 and TRBJ2-2; no firm D call. CDR1 and CDR2 (germline): MNHEY, SMNVEV (reference sequence). This CDR3 comprises 15 residues. Trimming cost V 9 bases and J 6 bases, with 20 bases left between them. CDR3 coding DNA: TGTGCCAGTCAACCCCTTCTAGGGCAGGCCGGGGAGCTGTTTTTT. Amino acids: CASQPLLGQAGELFF.

The chain combines TRBV5-4 with TRBJ2-7; unclear D gene. The CDR3 is 13 residues long. V gave up 1 base and J gave up 5 bases, with 10 bases separating them. CDR1 SGHNT and CDR2 YYREEE come from the germline V gene (reference sequence). The CDR3 DNA is TGTGCCAGCAGCTTGTTTGAAACTAACGAGCAGTACTTC. This sequence encodes CASSLFETNEQYF.